This T cell receptor beta chain was identified in a study of graft-versus-host responses after intestinal transplantation. Across the whole study: Recipients uniformly received anti-thymocyte globulin induction, followed by tacrolimus and steroids for around 3 years.

The method was immunoSEQ multiplex PCR; TCRdb's version includes in-frame clones alone and lacks a portion of them. The repertoire holds about 130,000 clones, with around nine tenths as singletons. The CDR3 length is 18 residues. V gave up 4 bases and J gave up 5 bases; unmatched junction bases: 8. From germline, CDR1 is SGHNT and CDR2 YYREEE (reference sequence). Points on this clone: The antigen remains undetermined.

Study findings and constraints: The marrow of recipients harbored GvH clones, and ileum or blood showed some of them first.

The rearrangement uses TRBV5-4 and TRBJ2-2; 16 positions agree with TRBD2. The TCR sequence derives from a human donor who received an intestinal transplant. This specimen consisted of unstimulated CD4+ T cells sorted from spleen or lymph node cells, obtained before intestinal transplant. Written as DNA, the CDR3 is TGTGCCAGCAGCGAGGGACTAGCGGGAGGGCCCGGTACCGGGGAGCTGTTTTTT. Protein sequence: CASSEGLAGGPGTGELFF. Full variable domain (outside the CDR3, taken from reference TRBV5-4 and TRBJ2-2): ETGVTQSPTHLIKTRGQQVTLRCSSQSGHNTVSWYQQALGQGPQFIFQYYREEENGRGNFPPRFSGLQFPNYSSELNVNALELDDSALYLCASSEGLAGGPGTGELFFGEGSRLTVL.